This section outlines one TCR beta chain sequence together with its context. Antigen unknown. The PCR used 60 Vbeta and 13 Jbeta primers. Profiling relied on immunoSEQ multiplex PCR, and the TCRdb table lists in-frame clones only, not all of them. The data hold about 120,000 clones, with 80% observed a single time. V was pared by 10 bases and J by 0 bases, with 18 bases between. This CDR3 region has 15 residues. CDR1 and CDR2 (germline): MRHNA, SNTAGT. The sample is drawn from a study of cytomegalovirus exposure and HLA in healthy donors. Study-level results: Using a false discovery rate of 0.05, a later analysis showed that 15,000 to 20,000 TCR beta sequences were associated with HLA alleles. TCR beta chains numbering about 160 were designated cytomegalovirus-associated. Reportedly, HLA-A and HLA-B alleles of most subjects were accurately predicted from TCR beta.

The clonotype comes from a man aged 45-65 years in good health and CMV-seronegative. The sample was PBMCs. The chain has TRBV6-4 and TRBJ2-5; TRBD2 might be the D (6 bases). The CDR3 DNA sequence: TGTGCCATCCCCCGGGACTTAGCGTACCAAGAGACCCAGTACTTC. Translating gives CAIPRDLAYQETQYF.